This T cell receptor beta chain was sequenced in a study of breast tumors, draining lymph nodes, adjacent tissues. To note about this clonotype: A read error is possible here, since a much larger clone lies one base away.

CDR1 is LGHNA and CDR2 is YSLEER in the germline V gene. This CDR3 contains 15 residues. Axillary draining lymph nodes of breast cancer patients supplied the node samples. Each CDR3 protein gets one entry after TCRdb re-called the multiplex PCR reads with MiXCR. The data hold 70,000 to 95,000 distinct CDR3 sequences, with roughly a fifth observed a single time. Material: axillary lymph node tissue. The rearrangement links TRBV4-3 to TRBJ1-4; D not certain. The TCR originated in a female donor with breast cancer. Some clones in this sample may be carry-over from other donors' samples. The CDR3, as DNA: TGCGCCAGCAGCCAAGAACCGGGTTCTAATGAAAAACCGTTTTTT. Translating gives CASSQEPGSNEKPFF.